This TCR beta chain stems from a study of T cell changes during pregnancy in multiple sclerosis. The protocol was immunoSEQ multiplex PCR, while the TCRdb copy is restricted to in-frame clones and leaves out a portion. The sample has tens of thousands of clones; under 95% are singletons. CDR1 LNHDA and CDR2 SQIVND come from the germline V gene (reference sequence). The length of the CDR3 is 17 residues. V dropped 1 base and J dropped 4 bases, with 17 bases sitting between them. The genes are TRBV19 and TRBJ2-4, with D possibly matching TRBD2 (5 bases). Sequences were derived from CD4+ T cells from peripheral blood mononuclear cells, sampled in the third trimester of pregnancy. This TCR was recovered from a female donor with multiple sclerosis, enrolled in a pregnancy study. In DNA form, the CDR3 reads TGTGCCAGTAGTATAGCTGGGAGCCAACAGACAAAAAACATTCAGTACTTC. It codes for CASSIAGSQQTKNIQYF.